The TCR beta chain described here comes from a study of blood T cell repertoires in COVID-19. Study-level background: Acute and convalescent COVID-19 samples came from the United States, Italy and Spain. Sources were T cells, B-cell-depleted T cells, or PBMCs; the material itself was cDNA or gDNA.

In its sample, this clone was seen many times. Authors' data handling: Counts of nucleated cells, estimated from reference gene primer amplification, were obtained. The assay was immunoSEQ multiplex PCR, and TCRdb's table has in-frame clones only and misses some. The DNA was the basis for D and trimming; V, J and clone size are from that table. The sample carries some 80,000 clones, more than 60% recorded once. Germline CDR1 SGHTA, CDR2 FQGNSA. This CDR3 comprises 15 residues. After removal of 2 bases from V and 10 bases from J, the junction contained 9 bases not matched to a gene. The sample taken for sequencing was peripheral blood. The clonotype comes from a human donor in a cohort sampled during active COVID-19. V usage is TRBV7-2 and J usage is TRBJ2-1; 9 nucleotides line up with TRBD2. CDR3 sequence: CASSLHSGGTAEQFF. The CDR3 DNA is TGTGCCAGCAGCTTACACAGCGGGGGGACGGCAGAGCAGTTCTTC. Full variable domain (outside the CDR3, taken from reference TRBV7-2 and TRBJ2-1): GAGVSQSPSNKVTEKGKDVELRCDPISGHTALYWYRQSLGQGLEFLIYFQGNSAPDKSGLPSDRFSAERTGGSVSTLTIQRTQQEDSAVYLCASSLHSGGTAEQFFGPGTRLTVL.